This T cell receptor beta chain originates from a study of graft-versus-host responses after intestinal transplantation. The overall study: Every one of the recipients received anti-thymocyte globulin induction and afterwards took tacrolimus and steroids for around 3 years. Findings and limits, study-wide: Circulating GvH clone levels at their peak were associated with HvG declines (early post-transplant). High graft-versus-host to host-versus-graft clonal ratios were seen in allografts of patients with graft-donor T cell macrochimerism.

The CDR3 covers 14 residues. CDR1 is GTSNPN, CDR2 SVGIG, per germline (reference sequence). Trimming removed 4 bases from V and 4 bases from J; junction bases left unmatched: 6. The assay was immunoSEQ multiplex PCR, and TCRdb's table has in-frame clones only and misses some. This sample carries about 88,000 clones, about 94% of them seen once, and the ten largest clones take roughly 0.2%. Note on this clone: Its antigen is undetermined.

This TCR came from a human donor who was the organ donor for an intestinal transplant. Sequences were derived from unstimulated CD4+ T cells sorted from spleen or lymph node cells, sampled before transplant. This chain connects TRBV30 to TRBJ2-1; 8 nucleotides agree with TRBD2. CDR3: CAWNERGLYNEQFF. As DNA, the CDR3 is TGTGCCTGGAACGAGCGGGGGCTTTACAATGAGCAGTTCTTC.